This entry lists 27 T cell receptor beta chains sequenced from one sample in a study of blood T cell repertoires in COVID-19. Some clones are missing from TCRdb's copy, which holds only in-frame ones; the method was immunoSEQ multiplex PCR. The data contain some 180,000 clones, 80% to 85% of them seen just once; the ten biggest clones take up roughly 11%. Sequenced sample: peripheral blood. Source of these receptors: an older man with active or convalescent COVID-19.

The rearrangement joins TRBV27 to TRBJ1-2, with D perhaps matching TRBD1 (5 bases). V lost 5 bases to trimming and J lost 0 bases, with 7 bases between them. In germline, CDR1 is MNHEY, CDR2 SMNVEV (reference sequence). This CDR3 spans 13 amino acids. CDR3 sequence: CASSPRANYGYTF. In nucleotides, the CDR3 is TGTGCCAGCAGTCCCAGGGCTAACTATGGCTACACCTTC.

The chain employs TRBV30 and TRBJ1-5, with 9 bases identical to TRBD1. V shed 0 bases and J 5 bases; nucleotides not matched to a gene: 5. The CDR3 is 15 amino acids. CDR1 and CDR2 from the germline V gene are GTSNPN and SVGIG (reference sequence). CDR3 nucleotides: TGTGCCTGGAGTGTACAACAGGGGGCTTATCAGCCCCAGCATTTT. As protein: CAWSVQQGAYQPQHF.

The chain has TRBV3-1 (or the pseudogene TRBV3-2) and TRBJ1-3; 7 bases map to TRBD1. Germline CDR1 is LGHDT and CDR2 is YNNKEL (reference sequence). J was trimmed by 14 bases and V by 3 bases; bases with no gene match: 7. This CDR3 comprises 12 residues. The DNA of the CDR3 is TGTGCCAGCAGCCAGACTGGGGACAGACTATATTTT. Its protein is CASSQTGDRLYF.

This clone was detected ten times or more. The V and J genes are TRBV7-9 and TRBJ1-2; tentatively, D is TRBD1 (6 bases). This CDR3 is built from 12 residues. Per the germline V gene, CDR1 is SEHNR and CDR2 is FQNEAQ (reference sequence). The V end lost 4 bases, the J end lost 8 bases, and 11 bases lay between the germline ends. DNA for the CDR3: TGTGCCAGCAGCTCGCAGGGGTACGGCTACACCTTC. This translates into CASSSQGYGYTF. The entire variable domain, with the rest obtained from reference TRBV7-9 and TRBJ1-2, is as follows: DTGVSQNPRHKITKRGQNVTFRCDPISEHNRLYWYRQTLGQGPEFLTYFQNEAQLEKSRLLSDRFSAERPKGSFSTLEIQRTEQGDSAMYLCASSSQGYGYTFGSGTRLTVV.

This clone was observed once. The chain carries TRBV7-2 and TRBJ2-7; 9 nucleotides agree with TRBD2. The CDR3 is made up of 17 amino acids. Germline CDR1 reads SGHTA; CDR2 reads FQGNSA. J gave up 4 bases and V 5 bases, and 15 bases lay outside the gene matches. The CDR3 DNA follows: TGTGCCAGCAGCGGACGACTCGGGGGTAGCGGGGGTTACGAGCAGTACTTC. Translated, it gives CASSGRLGGSGGYEQYF.

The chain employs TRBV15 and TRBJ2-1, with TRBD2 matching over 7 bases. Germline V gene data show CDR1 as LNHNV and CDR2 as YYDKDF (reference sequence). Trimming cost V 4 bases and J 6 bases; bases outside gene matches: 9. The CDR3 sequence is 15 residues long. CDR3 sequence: CATSKEWGGVNEQFF. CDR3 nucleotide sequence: TGTGCCACCAGCAAGGAGTGGGGGGGGGTCAATGAGCAGTTCTTC.

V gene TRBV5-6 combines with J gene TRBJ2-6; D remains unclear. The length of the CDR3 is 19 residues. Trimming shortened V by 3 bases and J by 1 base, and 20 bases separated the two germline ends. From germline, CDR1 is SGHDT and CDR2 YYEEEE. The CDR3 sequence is CASSSTAGLFWSGANVLTF. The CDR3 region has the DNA TGTGCCAGCAGCTCGACGGCAGGCCTCTTTTGGTCTGGGGCCAACGTCCTGACTTTC.

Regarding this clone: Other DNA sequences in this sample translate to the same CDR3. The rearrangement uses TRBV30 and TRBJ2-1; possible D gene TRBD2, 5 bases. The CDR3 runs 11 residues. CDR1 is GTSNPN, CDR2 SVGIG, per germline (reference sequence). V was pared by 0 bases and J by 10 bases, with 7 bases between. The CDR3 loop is CAWSVRGEQFF. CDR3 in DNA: TGTGCCTGGAGTGTAAGAGGGGAGCAGTTCTTC.

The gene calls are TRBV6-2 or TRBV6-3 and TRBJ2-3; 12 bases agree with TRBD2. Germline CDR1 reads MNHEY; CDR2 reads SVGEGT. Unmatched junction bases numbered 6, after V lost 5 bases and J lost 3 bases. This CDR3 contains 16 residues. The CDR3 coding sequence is TGTGCCAGCAGTAGGAAACTAGCGGGGGGAACAGATACGCAGTATTTT. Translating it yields CASSRKLAGGTDTQYF.

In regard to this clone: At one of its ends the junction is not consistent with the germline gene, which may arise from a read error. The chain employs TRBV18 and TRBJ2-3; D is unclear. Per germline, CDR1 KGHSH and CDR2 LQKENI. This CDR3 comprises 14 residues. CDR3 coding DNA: TGTGCCAGCTCACCAGGTGAACACACATATACGCAGTATTTT. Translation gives CASSPGEHTYTQYF.

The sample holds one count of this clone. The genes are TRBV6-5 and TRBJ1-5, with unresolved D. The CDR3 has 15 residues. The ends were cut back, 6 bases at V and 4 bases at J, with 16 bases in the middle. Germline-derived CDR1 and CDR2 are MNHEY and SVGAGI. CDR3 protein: CASSRTEFGNQPQHF. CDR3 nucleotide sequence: TGTGCCAGCAGCCGAACGGAGTTTGGGAATCAGCCCCAGCATTTT.

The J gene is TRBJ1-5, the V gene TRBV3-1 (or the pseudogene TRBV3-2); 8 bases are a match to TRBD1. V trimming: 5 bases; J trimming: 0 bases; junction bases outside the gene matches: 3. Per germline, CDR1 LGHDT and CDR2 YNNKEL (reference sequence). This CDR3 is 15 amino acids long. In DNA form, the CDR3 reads TGTGCCAGCAGCAGGACAGGGACTAGCAATCAGCCCCAGCATTTT. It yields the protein CASSRTGTSNQPQHF.

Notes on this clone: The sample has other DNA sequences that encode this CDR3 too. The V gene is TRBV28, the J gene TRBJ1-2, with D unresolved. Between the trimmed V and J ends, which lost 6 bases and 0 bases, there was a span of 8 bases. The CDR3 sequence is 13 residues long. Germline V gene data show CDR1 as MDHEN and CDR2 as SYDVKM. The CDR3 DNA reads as TGTGCCAGCAGACCTACGGCTAACTATGGCTACACCTTC. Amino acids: CASRPTANYGYTF.

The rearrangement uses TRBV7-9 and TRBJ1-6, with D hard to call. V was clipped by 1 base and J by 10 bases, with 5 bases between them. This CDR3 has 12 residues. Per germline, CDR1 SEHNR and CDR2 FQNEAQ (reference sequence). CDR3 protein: CASSLVESPLHF. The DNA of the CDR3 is TGTGCCAGCAGCTTAGTTGAGTCACCCCTCCACTTT. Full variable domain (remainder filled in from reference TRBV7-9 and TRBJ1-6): DTGVSQNPRHKITKRGQNVTFRCDPISEHNRLYWYRQTLGQGPEFLTYFQNEAQLEKSRLLSDRFSAERPKGSFSTLEIQRTEQGDSAMYLCASSLVESPLHFGNGTRLTVT.

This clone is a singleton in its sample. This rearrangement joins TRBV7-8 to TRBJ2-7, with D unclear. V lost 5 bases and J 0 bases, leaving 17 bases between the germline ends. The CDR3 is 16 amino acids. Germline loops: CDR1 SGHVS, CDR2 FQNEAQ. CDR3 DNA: TGTGCCAGCAGCCCCACAATGGGTAGCCTCTCCTACGAGCAGTACTTC. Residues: CASSPTMGSLSYEQYF.

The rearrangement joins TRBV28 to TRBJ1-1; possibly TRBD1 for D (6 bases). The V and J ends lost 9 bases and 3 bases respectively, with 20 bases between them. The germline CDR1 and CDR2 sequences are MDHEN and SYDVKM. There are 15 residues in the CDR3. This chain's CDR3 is CASRGGRIFDTEAFF. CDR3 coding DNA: TGTGCCAGTCGGGGGGGGCGTATTTTTGACACTGAAGCTTTCTTT.

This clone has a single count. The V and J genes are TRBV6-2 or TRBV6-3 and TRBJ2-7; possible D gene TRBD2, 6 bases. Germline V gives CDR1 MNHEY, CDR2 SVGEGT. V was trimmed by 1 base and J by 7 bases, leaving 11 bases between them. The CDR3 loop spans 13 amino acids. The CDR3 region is CASSYLEEGEQYF. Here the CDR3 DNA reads TGTGCCAGCAGTTACTTAGAGGAGGGGGAGCAGTACTTC.

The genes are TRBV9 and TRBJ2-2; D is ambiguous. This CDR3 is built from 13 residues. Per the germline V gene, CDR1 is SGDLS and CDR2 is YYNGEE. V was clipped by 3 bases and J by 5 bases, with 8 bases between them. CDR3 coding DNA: TGTGCCAGCAGCGACCGACAAACCGGGGAGCTGTTTTTT. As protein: CASSDRQTGELFF.

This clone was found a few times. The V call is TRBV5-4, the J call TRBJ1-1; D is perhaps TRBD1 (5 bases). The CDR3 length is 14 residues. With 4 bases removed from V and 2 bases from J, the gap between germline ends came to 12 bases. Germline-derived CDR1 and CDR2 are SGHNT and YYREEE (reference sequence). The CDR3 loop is CASSAGGGNTEAFF. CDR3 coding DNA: TGTGCCAGCAGCGCCGGGGGGGGTAACACTGAAGCTTTCTTT.

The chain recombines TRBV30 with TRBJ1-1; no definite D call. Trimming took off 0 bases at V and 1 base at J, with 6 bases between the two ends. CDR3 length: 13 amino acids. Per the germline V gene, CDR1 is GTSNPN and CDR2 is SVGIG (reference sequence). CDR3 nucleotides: TGTGCCTGGAGTGTAAGGAGGAACACTGAAGCTTTCTTT. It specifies CAWSVRRNTEAFF.

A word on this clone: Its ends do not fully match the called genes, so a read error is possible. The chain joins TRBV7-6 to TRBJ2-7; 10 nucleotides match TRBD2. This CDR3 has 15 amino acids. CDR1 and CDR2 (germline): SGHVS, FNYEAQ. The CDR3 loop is CASSLGASGSYGQYF. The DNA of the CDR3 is TGTGCCAGCAGCCTGGGGGCTAGCGGGAGTTACGGGCAGTACTTC.

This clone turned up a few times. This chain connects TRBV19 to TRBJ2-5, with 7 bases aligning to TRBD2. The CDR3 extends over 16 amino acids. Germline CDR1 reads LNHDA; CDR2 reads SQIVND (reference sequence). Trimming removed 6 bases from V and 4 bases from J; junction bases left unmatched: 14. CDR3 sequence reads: CASSVSGTNLAETQYF. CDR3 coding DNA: TGTGCCAGTAGCGTCTCCGGGACTAACTTAGCAGAGACCCAGTACTTC.

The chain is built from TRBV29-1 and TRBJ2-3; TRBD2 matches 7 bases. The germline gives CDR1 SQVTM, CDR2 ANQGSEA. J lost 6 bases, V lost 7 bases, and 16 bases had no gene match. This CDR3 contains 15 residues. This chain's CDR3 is CSAPRGAGFFDTQYF. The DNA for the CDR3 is TGCAGCGCCCCGAGGGGAGCGGGGTTCTTCGATACGCAGTATTTT.

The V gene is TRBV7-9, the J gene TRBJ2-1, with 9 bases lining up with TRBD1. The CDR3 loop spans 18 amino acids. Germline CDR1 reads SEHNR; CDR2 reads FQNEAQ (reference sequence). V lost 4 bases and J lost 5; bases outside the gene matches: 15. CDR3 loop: CASSSGTGIAVHNNEQFF. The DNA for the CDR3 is TGTGCCAGCAGCTCAGGGACAGGGATAGCGGTACATAACAATGAGCAGTTCTTC.

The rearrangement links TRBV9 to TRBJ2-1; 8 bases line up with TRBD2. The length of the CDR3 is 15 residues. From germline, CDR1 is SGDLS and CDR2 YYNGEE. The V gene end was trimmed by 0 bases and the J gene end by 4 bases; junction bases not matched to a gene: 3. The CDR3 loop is CASSVAGGGYNEQFF. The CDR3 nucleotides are TGTGCCAGCAGCGTAGCGGGAGGGGGTTACAATGAGCAGTTCTTC. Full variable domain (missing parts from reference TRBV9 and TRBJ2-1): DSGVTQTPKHLITATGQRVTLRCSPRSGDLSVYWYQQSLDQGLQFLIQYYNGEERAKGNILERFSAQQFPDLHSELNLSSLELGDSALYFCASSVAGGGYNEQFFGPGTRLTVL.

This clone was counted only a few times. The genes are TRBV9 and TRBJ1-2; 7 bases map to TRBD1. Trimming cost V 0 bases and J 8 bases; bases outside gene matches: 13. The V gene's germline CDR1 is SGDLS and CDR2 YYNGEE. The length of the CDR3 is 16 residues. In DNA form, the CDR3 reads TGTGCCAGCAGCGTAGATGGGTCAGGGGGAATAAAGGGCTACACCTTC. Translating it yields CASSVDGSGGIKGYTF.

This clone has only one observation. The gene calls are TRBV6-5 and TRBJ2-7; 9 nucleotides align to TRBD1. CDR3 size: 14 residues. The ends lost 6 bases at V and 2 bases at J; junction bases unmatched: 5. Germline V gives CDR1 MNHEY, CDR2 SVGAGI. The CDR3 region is CASRRTGVPYEQYF. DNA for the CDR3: TGTGCCAGCAGGAGGACAGGGGTACCCTACGAGCAGTACTTC.